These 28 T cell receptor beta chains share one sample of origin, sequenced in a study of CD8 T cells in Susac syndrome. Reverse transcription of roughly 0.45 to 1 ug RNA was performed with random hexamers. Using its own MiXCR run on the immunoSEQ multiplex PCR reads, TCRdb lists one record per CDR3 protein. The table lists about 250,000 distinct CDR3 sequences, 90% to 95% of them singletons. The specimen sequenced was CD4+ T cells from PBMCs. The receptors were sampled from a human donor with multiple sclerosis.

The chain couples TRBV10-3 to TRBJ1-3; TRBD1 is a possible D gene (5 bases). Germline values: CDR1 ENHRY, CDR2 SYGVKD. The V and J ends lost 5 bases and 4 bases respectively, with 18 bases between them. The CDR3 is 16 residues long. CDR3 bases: TGTGCCATCAGTCCCCCAATTGGGACGCAGGGAAACACCATATATTTT. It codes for CAISPPIGTQGNTIYF.

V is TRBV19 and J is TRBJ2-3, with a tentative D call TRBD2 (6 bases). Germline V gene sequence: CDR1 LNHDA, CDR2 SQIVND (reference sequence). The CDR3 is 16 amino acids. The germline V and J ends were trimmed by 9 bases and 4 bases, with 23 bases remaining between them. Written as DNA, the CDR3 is TGTGCCAGCAACCTGGGCGGGGCTTCATTTGCAGATACGCAGTATTTT. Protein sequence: CASNLGGASFADTQYF. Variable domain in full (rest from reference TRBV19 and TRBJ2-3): DGGITQSPKYLFRKEGQNVTLSCEQNLNHDAMYWYRQDPGQGLRLIYYSQIVNDFQKGDIAEGYSVSREKKESFPLTVTSAQKNPTAFYLCASNLGGASFADTQYFGPGTRLTVL.

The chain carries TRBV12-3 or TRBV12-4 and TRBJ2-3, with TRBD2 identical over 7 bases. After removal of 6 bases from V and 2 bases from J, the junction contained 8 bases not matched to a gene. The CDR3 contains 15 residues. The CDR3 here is CASSLWGGYTDTQYF. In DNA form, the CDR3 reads TGTGCCAGCAGCCTATGGGGGGGATACACAGATACGCAGTATTTT.

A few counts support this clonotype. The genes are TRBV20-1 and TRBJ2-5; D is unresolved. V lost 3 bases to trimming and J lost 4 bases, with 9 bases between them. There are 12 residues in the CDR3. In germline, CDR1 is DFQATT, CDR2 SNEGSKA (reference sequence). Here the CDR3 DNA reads TGCAGTGCTAGGGGTGTCGGAGAGACCCAGTACTTC. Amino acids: CSARGVGETQYF.

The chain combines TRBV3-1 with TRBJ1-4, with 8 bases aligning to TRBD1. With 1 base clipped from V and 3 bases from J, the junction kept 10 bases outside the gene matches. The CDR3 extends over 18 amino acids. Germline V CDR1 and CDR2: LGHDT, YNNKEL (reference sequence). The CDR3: CASSQVPGGEGANEKLFF. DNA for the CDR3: TGTGCCAGCAGCCAAGTTCCAGGGGGCGAGGGAGCTAATGAAAAACTGTTTTTT.

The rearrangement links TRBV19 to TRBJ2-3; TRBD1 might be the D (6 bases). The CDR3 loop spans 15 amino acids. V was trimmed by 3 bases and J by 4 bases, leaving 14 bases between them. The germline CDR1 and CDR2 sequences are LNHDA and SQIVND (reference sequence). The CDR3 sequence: CASSIGTGSPDTQYF. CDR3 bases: TGTGCCAGTAGTATCGGTACAGGGTCCCCAGATACGCAGTATTTT.

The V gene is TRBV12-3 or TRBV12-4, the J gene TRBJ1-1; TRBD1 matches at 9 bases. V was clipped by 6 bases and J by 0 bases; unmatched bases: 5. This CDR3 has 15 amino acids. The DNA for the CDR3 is TGTGCCAGCAGCGGGGACAGGGTCATGAACACTGAAGCTTTCTTT. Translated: CASSGDRVMNTEAFF.

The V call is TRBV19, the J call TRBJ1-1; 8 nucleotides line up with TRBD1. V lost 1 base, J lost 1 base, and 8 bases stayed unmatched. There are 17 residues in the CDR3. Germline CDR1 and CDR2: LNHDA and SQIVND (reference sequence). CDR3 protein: CASSIVLGQGTNTEAFF. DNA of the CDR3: TGTGCCAGTAGTATAGTCCTTGGACAGGGAACGAACACTGAAGCTTTCTTT.

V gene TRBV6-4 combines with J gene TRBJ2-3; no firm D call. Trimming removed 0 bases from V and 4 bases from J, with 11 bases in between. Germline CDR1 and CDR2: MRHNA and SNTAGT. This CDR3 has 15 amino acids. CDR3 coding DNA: TGTGCCAGCAGTGACTCTGGGCGTGACTCAGATACGCAGTATTTT. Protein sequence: CASSDSGRDSDTQYF.

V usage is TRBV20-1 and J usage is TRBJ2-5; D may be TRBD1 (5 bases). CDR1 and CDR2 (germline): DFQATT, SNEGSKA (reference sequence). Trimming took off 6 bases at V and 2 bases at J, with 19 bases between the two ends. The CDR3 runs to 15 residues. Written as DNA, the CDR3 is TGCAGTGCCCTATATAGGTCAGGGCGGCAAGAGACCCAGTACTTC. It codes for CSALYRSGRQETQYF.

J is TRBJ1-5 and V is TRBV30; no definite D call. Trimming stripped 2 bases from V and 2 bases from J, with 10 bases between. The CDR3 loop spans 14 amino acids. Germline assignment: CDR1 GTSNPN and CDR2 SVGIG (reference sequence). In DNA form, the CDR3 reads TGTGCCTGGAGTAGGAAGGTCGGCAATCAGCCCCAGCATTTT. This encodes CAWSRKVGNQPQHF. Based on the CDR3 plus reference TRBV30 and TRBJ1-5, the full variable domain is SQTIHQWPATLVQPVGSPLSLECTVEGTSNPNLYWYRQAAGRGLQLLFYSVGIGQISSEVPQNLSASRPQDRQFILSSKKLLLSDSGFYLCAWSRKVGNQPQHFGDGTRLSIL.

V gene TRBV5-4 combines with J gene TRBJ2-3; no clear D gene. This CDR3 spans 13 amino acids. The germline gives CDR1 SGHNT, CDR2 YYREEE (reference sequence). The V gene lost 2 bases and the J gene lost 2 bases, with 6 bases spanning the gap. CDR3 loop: CASSFHPTDTQYF. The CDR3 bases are TGTGCCAGCAGCTTCCACCCCACAGATACGCAGTATTTT.

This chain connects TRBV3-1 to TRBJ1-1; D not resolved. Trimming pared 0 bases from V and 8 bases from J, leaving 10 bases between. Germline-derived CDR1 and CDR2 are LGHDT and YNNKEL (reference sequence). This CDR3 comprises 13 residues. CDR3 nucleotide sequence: TGTGCCAGCAGCCAAGATCCCGGCAGAGAAGCTTTCTTT. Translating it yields CASSQDPGREAFF.

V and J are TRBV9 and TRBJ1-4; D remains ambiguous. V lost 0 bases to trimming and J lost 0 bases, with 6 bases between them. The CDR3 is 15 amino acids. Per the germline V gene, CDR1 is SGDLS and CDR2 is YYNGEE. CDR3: CASSVGVTTNEKLFF. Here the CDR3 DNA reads TGTGCCAGCAGCGTAGGGGTGACAACTAATGAAAAACTGTTTTTT.

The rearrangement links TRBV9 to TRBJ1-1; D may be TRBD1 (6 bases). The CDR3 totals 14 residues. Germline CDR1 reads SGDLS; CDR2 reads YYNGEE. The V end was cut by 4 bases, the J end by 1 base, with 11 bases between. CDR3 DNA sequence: TGTGCCAGCAGCCCCGCGGGACAGAACACTGAAGCTTTCTTT. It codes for CASSPAGQNTEAFF.

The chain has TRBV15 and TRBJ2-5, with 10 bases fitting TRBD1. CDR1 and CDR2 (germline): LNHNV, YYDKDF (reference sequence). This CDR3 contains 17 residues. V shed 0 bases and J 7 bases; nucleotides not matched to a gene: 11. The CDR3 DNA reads TGTGCCACCAGCAGAGATAGGGGACAGGGGCTGTCTCCGACCCAGTACTTC. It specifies CATSRDRGQGLSPTQYF.

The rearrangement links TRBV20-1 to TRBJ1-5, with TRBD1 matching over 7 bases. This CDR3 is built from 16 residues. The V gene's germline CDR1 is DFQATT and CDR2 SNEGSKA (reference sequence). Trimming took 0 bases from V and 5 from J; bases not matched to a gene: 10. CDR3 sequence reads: CSARDYRGQRHQPQHF. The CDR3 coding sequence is TGCAGTGCTAGAGATTACCGGGGACAGAGGCATCAGCCCCAGCATTTT.

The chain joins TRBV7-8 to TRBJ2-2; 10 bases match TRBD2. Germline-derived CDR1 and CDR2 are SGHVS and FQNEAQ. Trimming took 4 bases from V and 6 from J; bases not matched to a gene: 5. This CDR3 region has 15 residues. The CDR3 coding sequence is TGTGCCAGCAGCTCAGCGGGAGGGTTGGCCGGGGAGCTGTTTTTT. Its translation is CASSSAGGLAGELFF.

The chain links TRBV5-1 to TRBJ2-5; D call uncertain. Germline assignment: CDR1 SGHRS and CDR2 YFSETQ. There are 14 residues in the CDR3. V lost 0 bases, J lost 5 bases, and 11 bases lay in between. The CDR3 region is CASSLVVSLETQYF. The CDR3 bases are TGCGCCAGCAGCTTGGTAGTGTCCCTCGAGACCCAGTACTTC.

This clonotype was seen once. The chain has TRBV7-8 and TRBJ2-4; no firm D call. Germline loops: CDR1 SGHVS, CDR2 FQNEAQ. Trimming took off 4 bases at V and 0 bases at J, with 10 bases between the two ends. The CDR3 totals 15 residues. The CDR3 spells CASSSSRLAKNIQYF. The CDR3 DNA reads TGTGCCAGCAGCTCCTCAAGATTAGCCAAAAACATTCAGTACTTC. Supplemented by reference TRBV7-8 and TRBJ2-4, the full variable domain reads GAGVSQSPRYKVAKRGQDVALRCDPISGHVSLFWYQQALGQGPEFLTYFQNEAQLDKSGLPSDRFFAERPEGSVSTLKIQRTQQEDSAVYLCASSSSRLAKNIQYFGAGTRLSVL.

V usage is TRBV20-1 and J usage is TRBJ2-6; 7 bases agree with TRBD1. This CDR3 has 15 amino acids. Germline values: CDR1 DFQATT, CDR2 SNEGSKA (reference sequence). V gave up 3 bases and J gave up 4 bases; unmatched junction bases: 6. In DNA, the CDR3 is TGCAGTGCTAGTGAGGGGGCGCTGGGGGCCAACGTCCTGACTTTC. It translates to CSASEGALGANVLTF.

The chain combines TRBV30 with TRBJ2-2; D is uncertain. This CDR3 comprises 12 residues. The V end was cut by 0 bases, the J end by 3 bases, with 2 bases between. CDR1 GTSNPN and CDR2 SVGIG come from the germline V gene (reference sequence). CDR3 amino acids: CAWSVDTGELFF. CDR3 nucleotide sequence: TGTGCCTGGAGTGTGGACACCGGGGAGCTGTTTTTT.

The CDR3 sequence: CASSRVGAGANYGYTF. As DNA, the CDR3 is TGCGCCAGCAGCCGCGTGGGGGCAGGAGCTAACTATGGCTACACCTTC. The chain links TRBV4-1 to TRBJ1-2, with D perhaps matching TRBD1 (6 bases). Trimming cost V 4 bases and J 0 bases, with 15 bases left between them. The CDR3 runs 16 residues. In germline, CDR1 is MGHRA, CDR2 YSYEKL.

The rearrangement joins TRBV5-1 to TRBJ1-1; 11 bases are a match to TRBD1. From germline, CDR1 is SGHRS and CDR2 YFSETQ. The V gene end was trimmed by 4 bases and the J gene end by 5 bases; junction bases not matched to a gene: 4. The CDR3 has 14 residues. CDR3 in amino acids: CASSHGTGGTEAFF. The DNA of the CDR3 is TGCGCCAGCAGCCACGGGACAGGGGGAACTGAAGCTTTCTTT. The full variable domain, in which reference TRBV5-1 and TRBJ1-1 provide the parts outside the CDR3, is KAGVTQTPRYLIKTRGQQVTLSCSPISGHRSVSWYQQTPGQGLQFLFEYFSETQRNKGNFPGRFSGRQFSNSRSEMNVSTLELGDSALYLCASSHGTGGTEAFFGQGTRLTVV.

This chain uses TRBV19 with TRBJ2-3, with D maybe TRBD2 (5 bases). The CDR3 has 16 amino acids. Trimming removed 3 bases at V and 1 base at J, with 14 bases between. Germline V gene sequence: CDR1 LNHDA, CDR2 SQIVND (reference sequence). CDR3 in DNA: TGTGCCAGTAGTATTGGACGAGGGCCTGGCACAGATACGCAGTATTTT. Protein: CASSIGRGPGTDTQYF.

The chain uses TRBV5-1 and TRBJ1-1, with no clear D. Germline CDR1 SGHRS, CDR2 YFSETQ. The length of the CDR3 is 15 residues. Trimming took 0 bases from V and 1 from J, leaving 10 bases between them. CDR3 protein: CASSLVVGPNTEAFF. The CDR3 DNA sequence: TGCGCCAGCAGCTTGGTTGTTGGACCGAACACTGAAGCTTTCTTT.

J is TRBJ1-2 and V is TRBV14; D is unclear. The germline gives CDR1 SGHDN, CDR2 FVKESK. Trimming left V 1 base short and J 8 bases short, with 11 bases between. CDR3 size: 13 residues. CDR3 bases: TGTGCCAGCAGCCAAGGGTTTACCGGCGGCTACACCTTC. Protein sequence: CASSQGFTGGYTF.

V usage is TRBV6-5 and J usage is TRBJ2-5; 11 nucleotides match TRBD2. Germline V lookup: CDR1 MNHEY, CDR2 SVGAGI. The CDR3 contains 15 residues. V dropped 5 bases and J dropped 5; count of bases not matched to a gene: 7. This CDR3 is CASSQTSGIGETQYF. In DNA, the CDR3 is TGTGCCAGCAGTCAGACTAGCGGGATTGGGGAGACCCAGTACTTC.